Listed below are T cell receptor beta chains from one sample, sequenced in a study of T cell repertoires in aging, cancer and after chemotherapy. A single record per CDR3 protein comes from TCRdb applying MiXCR to the multiplex PCR reads. The repertoire holds approximately 1,300 distinct CDR3 sequences, with about 28% as singletons. Material for sequencing was blood. All receptors derive from a human donor with a solid tumor. CDR3s include the opening cysteine and the closing phenylalanine or tryptophan. Fields, in order: clone size, D gene, V gene, J gene, CDR3 DNA, CDR3 protein. D genes are given only for firm matches. Clone sizes are given selectively: once, few, many, or a class where the clone is expanded.

large	NA	TRBV29-1	TRBJ2-7	TGCAGCGTCCAGTGGGGCCAGCTGGGCGAGCAGTACTTC	CSVQWGQLGEQYF
medium-sized	NA	TRBV5-6	TRBJ2-3	TGTGCCAGCAGCTTGCGGACAGGCACAGATACGCAGTATTTT	CASSLRTGTDTQYF
NA	TRBD1	TRBV20-1	TRBJ2-2	TGCAGTGCTGAAGGGACAGGGAGCATGGGGGGCCAGGGCACCGGGGAGCTGTTTTTT	CSAEGTGSMGGQGTGELFF
NA	TRBD2	TRBV20-1	TRBJ2-5	TGCAGTGCAAGGACTAGCTGGCGACAAGAGACCCAGTACTTC	CSARTSWRQETQYF
once	NA	TRBV30	TRBJ2-5	TGTGCCTGGAGTGTCTTTAGCGGACAAGAGACCAAGTACTTC	CAWSVFSGQETKYF
few	TRBD1	TRBV12-3/TRBV12-4	TRBJ2-3	TGTGCCAGCAGTTTACGCTCTGGGACAGGGAATTTGGCAGATACGCAGTATTTT	CASSLRSGTGNLADTQYF
NA	NA	TRBV20-1	TRBJ1-3	TGCAGTGGCCCCGTAGGGAACACCATATATTTT	CSGPVGNTIYF
few	TRBD1	TRBV6-6	TRBJ1-3	TGTGCCAGCAGGGACAGGGACTCTGGAAACACCATATATTTT	CASRDRDSGNTIYF
NA	NA	TRBV5-5	TRBJ2-3	TGTGCCAGCAGCTTAGCGGACACGATATCAGATACGCAGTATTTT	CASSLADTISDTQYF
large	TRBD1	TRBV29-1	TRBJ2-7	TGCAGCGGCCCAAGACAGGGACCCTCCGACTACGAGCAGTACTTC	CSGPRQGPSDYEQYF